Each of the 22 T cell receptor beta chains below was sequenced from the same sample in a study of cytomegalovirus exposure and HLA in healthy donors. Both 60 Vbeta primers and 13 Jbeta primers went into the PCR. TCRdb keeps only in-frame clones here, not all; method: immunoSEQ multiplex PCR. Of around 130,000 clones detected, 65% to 90% appear once; the ten largest clones hold under 2.5%. The sample taken for sequencing was PBMCs. Receptor source: a man younger than 40 in good health and CMV-seronegative.

This chain links TRBV2 with TRBJ1-5; no reliable D call. The CDR3 runs to 15 residues. V was shortened by 8 bases and J by 5 bases, with 19 bases between the two germline ends. CDR1 and CDR2 (germline): SNHLY, FYNNEI. The CDR3 loop reads CASRGGSGTDQPQHF. The CDR3 DNA reads TGTGCCAGCCGGGGAGGTTCCGGAACCGATCAGCCCCAGCATTTT.

The V call is TRBV6-5, the J call TRBJ2-3, with a possible D match to TRBD1 (5 bases). V was clipped by 4 bases and J by 2 bases, with 10 bases between them. The CDR3 contains 14 residues. The germline gives CDR1 MNHEY, CDR2 SVGAGI. The CDR3 loop is CASSSSGFTDTQYF. The CDR3 nucleotides are TGTGCCAGCAGTTCTTCAGGGTTCACAGATACGCAGTATTTT.

The chain recombines TRBV14 with TRBJ2-2; 8 bases map to TRBD1. This CDR3 has 16 amino acids. V was pared by 6 bases and J by 1 base, with 7 bases of the junction left unmatched. Per germline, CDR1 SGHDN and CDR2 FVKESK. In DNA, the CDR3 is TGTGCCAGCAGACCAGGGGGCAGATTGAACACCGGGGAGCTGTTTTTT. Amino acids: CASRPGGRLNTGELFF.

This clone was counted a single time. The V gene is TRBV10-2, the J gene TRBJ1-3, with 8 bases lining up with TRBD1. Germline V gene data show CDR1 as WSHSY and CDR2 as SAAADI. CDR3 length: 15 residues. J gave up 3 bases and V 6 bases, and 7 bases lay outside the gene matches. DNA for the CDR3: TGCGCCAGCAGCCCCGGACAGGGCTTTGGAAACACCATATATTTT. Its translation: CASSPGQGFGNTIYF.

The chain joins TRBV11-2 to TRBJ1-2; weak D call: TRBD1 (5 bases). Trimming took off 1 base at V and 7 bases at J, with 10 bases between the two ends. Looked up from germline, CDR1 is SGHAT and CDR2 is FQNNGV. The CDR3 sequence is 13 residues long. CDR3 sequence reads: CASSLAGLGGYTF. The CDR3 DNA is TGTGCCAGCAGCTTAGCAGGGCTCGGTGGCTACACCTTC.

The chain links TRBV19 to TRBJ2-5; possible D gene TRBD2, 5 bases. The CDR3 covers 13 residues. Germline loops: CDR1 LNHDA, CDR2 SQIVND (reference sequence). Trimming shortened V by 7 bases and J by 11 bases, and 20 bases separated the two germline ends. CDR3 coding DNA: TGTGCCAGTACCACCGCCACAGCGAGGGAGCAGTACTTC. It translates to CASTTATAREQYF. The full variable domain, in which reference TRBV19 and TRBJ2-5 provide the parts outside the CDR3, is DGGITQSPKYLFRKEGQNVTLSCEQNLNHDAMYWYRQDPGQGLRLIYYSQIVNDFQKGDIAEGYSVSREKKESFPLTVTSAQKNPTAFYLCASTTATAREQYFGPGTRLLVL.

This clone was detected a few times. The chain recombines TRBV7-9 with TRBJ1-6; D is unresolved. The V end was cut by 2 bases, the J end by 4 bases, with 18 bases between. This CDR3 is built from 18 residues. Germline V lookup: CDR1 SEHNR, CDR2 FQNEAQ (reference sequence). The CDR3 protein is CASSLYPTAAGYNSPLHF. The CDR3 region has the DNA TGTGCCAGCAGCTTATACCCCACAGCAGCTGGATATAATTCACCCCTCCACTTT.

This clone came up once. The chain joins TRBV6-5 to TRBJ1-6; TRBD1 might be the D (5 bases). Germline CDR1 MNHEY, CDR2 SVGAGI. Trimming left V 2 bases short and J 5 bases short, with 7 bases between. This CDR3 region has 14 residues. The CDR3 nucleotides read TGTGCCAGCAGTTACAACAGGAATAATTCACCCCTCCACTTT. Its protein product is CASSYNRNNSPLHF.

The rearrangement links TRBV7-2 to TRBJ2-3; tentative D call: TRBD1 (6 bases). Germline values: CDR1 SGHTA, CDR2 FQGNSA. Between the trimmed V and J ends, which lost 4 bases and 2 bases, there was a span of 13 bases. The CDR3 covers 15 residues. The CDR3 spells CASSYGDTHTDTQYF. CDR3 coding DNA: TGTGCCAGCAGCTATGGGGACACACACACAGATACGCAGTATTTT.

The chain is built from TRBV4-3 and TRBJ1-3; D is perhaps TRBD1 (6 bases). V was pared by 0 bases and J by 4 bases, with 13 bases between. The CDR3 contains 16 residues. The germline V gene has CDR1 LGHNA and CDR2 YSLEER. Written as DNA, the CDR3 is TGCGCCAGCAGCCAAGATCGAGGCAGGGGAGGAAACACCATATATTTT. It translates to CASSQDRGRGGNTIYF.

This clone was seen a few times. The chain employs TRBV29-1 and TRBJ2-7, with 7 bases aligning to TRBD2. Germline CDR1 is SQVTM and CDR2 is ANQGSEA. The CDR3 contains 14 residues. After removal of 3 bases from V and 4 bases from J, the junction contained 9 bases not matched to a gene. CDR3 loop: CSVDIGWGGYEQYF. CDR3 DNA: TGCAGCGTTGATATAGGGTGGGGGGGATACGAGCAGTACTTC.

This clone was recorded only once. The genes are TRBV6-4 and TRBJ2-5; tentative D call: TRBD2 (7 bases). Germline V gives CDR1 MRHNA, CDR2 SNTAGT. This CDR3 spans 18 amino acids. Trimming left V 6 bases short and J 5 bases short, with 28 bases between. Here the CDR3 reads CASSLAPGGPWGGETQYF. The DNA of the CDR3 is TGTGCCAGCAGCCTCGCCCCCGGGGGGCCCTGGGGAGGGGAGACCCAGTACTTC.

The CDR3 nucleotides read TGTGCCAGCAGCTTAGATCGGGGTGAAGAGACCCAGTACTTC. Residues: CASSLDRGEETQYF. This sequence joins TRBV11-3 and TRBJ2-5; a weak D match, TRBD2 (5 bases). Trimming took 0 bases from V and 3 from J, leaving 8 bases between them. The CDR3 is 14 amino acids. CDR1 is SGHNT, CDR2 YENEEA, per germline.

This chain joins TRBV2 and TRBJ2-7; 10 bases fit TRBD1. Trimming cost V 6 bases and J 3 bases; bases outside gene matches: 8. This CDR3 comprises 15 residues. Per the germline V gene, CDR1 is SNHLY and CDR2 is FYNNEI. Written as DNA, the CDR3 is TGTGCCAGCAGCGGGGGGGGGACAGGGGTCTACGAGCAGTACTTC. It is translated as CASSGGGTGVYEQYF.

The V and J genes are TRBV19 and TRBJ1-6; TRBD1 agrees at 8 bases. The CDR3 spans 14 residues. From germline, CDR1 is LNHDA and CDR2 SQIVND (reference sequence). Losses at the gene ends were 5 bases for V and 7 bases for J; bases not matched to a gene: 4. CDR3 nucleotide sequence: TGTGCCAGTAGTGTGACAGGGGACAATTCACCCCTCCACTTT. It codes for CASSVTGDNSPLHF.

The V gene is TRBV6-5, the J gene TRBJ2-2; 7 bases agree with TRBD2. CDR3 length equals 15 residues. J lost 7 bases, V lost 0 bases, and 5 bases had no gene match. Germline CDR1 and CDR2: MNHEY and SVGAGI. CDR3 loop: CASSYSLGGGGELFF. In nucleotides, the CDR3 is TGTGCCAGCAGTTACTCCCTGGGGGGGGGCGGGGAGCTGTTTTTT.

This clone was seen only a few times. The chain couples TRBV21-1 to TRBJ1-2; TRBD1 is taken as the D call from the table, unchecked against the DNA. TRBV21-1 is assigned pseudogene status. The CDR3 is 19 residues long. CDR3 in amino acids: CASSKGESWDRDGFYGYTF. In nucleotides, the CDR3 is TGTGCCAGCAGCAAAGGGGAAAGTTGGGACAGGGACGGGTTCTATGGCTACACCTTC.

This sequence joins TRBV30 and TRBJ1-2; D gene uncertain. Germline CDR1 is GTSNPN and CDR2 is SVGIG (reference sequence). The CDR3 has 13 residues. Trimming left V 5 bases short and J 3 bases short, with 13 bases between. The CDR3 spells CAWGSGSYYGYTF. The DNA for the CDR3 is TGTGCCTGGGGTTCGGGGTCCTACTATGGCTACACCTTC.

Note on this clone: One junction end does not reproduce the germline sequence, and a read error may be involved. The sample has other DNA sequences that encode this CDR3 too. The J gene is TRBJ2-7, the V gene TRBV28, with D unresolved. This CDR3 is 14 amino acids long. CDR1 and CDR2 from the germline V gene are MDHEN and SYDVKM. CDR3 nucleotides: TGTGCCAGCAGTAGATCAATACTTACCTATGAGCAGTACTTC. This codes for CASSRSILTYEQYF.

The chain is built from TRBV18 and TRBJ2-5; no clear D gene. The V gene's germline CDR1 is KGHSH and CDR2 LQKENI. The CDR3 sequence is 12 residues long. Between the trimmed V and J ends, which lost 2 bases and 5 bases, there was a span of 6 bases. The CDR3 region is CASSPVEETQYF. CDR3 nucleotide sequence: TGTGCCAGCTCACCAGTAGAGGAGACCCAGTACTTC.

V is TRBV6-1 and J is TRBJ2-7, with D maybe TRBD1 (6 bases). The CDR3 has 14 amino acids. Trimming removed 6 bases from V and 2 bases from J, with 14 bases in between. CDR1 is MNHNS, CDR2 SASEGT, per germline. CDR3 sequence: CASRVRTAPYEQYF. As DNA, the CDR3 is TGTGCCAGCAGGGTAAGGACAGCTCCCTACGAGCAGTACTTC.

The rearrangement links TRBV28 to TRBJ2-7; D is perhaps TRBD2 (5 bases). The germline V gene encodes CDR1 MDHEN and CDR2 SYDVKM. The CDR3 runs 14 residues. Trimming cost V 3 bases and J 0 bases, with 9 bases left between them. The CDR3 DNA is TGTGCCAGCAGTTTCGGGGTTAGCTCCTACGAGCAGTACTTC. Protein sequence: CASSFGVSSYEQYF.